This T cell receptor beta chain stems from a study of cytomegalovirus exposure and HLA in healthy donors. General study points: Most TCR sequences were seen very rarely across donors, but some public TCRs occurred in many. Reports indicated that the classifier achieved high specificity and sensitivity in diagnosing cytomegalovirus status. It was 164 TCR beta chains that were listed as cytomegalovirus-associated.

As regards this clone: No antigen is known for it.

Profiled with immunoSEQ multiplex PCR; TCRdb holds only in-frame clones, not every one. The data contain under 100,000 clones, 95% to 97% of them singletons. The sequence was collected from a young man in good health and CMV-seronegative. Material for sequencing was PBMCs.

The CDR3 loop is CASSKKGTGEELHTDTQYF. The CDR3 DNA sequence: TGTGCCAGCAGCAAAAAGGGGACAGGGGAGGAACTACACACAGATACGCAGTATTTT. V and J are TRBV21-1 and TRBJ2-3; TRBD1 is taken as the D call from the table, unchecked against the DNA. TRBV21-1 is a recognized pseudogene. The CDR3 loop spans 19 amino acids.